This TCR beta chain came from a study of PD-L1 blockade in urothelial cancer. Study-wide background: Study patients had been treated with 0 to 3 previous chemotherapy regimens. Researchers looked at the blood 3 weeks (second dose) and 6 weeks after treatment began.

Spiking of synthetic TCR analog templates was performed in each PCR. Sequenced by immunoSEQ multiplex PCR; TCRdb stores in-frame clones only, minus some. The table has roughly 87,000 clones, approximately 86% seen once. Deletions cut 4 bases from V and 4 bases from J, with 14 bases between. In germline, CDR1 is SGHNT, CDR2 YYREEE (reference sequence). The CDR3 loop spans 14 amino acids. Material: PBMCs, obtained around atezolizumab (anti-PD-L1) treatment. The chain employs TRBV5-4 and TRBJ1-2; D gene ambiguous. The receptor was derived from a woman aged 70-85 years with urothelial cancer. CDR3 residues: CASSPGSFGYGYTF. CDR3 coding DNA: TGTGCCAGCAGCCCCGGGAGTTTTGGCTATGGCTACACCTTC.